The present T cell receptor (beta chain) was sequenced within a study of T cell repertoires in ileal Crohn's disease. Whole-study context: Less than 45% were active smokers at surgery; median disease duration was approximately 7.3 years.

Germline loops: CDR1 MNHEY, CDR2 SVGAGI. Between the trimmed V and J ends, which lost 6 bases and 2 bases, there was a span of 8 bases. CDR3 length equals 12 residues. Regarding the study as a whole: Mucosal expansions were suggested to be mainly CD8 T cells.

Points on this clone: Its antigen is not identified.

TCRdb's table, derived via immunoSEQ multiplex PCR, lists solely in-frame clones and lacks some. The table has more than 15,000 clones, less than 65% seen once. The sequence derives from an adult with Crohn's disease. Sequencing was performed on ileal tissue. V usage is TRBV6-5 and J usage is TRBJ2-7, with D maybe TRBD2 (6 bases). CDR3 coding DNA: TGTGCCAGCAGAACGGGGGCCTACGAGCAGTACTTC. Its protein product is CASRTGAYEQYF.